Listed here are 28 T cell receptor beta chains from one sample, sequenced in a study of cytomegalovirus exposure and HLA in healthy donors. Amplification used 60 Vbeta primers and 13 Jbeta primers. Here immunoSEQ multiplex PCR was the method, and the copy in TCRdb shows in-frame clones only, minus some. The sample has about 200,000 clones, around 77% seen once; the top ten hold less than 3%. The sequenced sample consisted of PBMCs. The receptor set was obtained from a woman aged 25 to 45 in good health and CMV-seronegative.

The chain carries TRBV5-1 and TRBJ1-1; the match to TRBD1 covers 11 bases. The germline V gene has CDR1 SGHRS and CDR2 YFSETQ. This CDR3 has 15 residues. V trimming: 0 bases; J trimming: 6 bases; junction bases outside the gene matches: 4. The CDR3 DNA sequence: TGCGCCAGCAGCTTGGAGGGACAGGGGGGCCCTGAAGCTTTCTTT. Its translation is CASSLEGQGGPEAFF.

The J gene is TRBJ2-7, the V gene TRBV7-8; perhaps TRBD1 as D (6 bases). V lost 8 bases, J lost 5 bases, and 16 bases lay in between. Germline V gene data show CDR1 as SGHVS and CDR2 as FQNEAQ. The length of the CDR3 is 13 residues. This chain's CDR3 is CASAPPGAHEQYF. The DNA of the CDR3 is TGTGCCAGCGCCCCACCAGGGGCACACGAGCAGTACTTC.

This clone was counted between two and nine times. The CDR3 reads CASSPGQSSQPQHF. In DNA form, the CDR3 reads TGTGCCAGCTCACCAGGCCAGTCATCTCAGCCCCAGCATTTT. V usage is TRBV18 and J usage is TRBJ1-5; no definite D call. Trimming stripped 2 bases from V and 6 bases from J, with 11 bases between. The CDR3 is made up of 14 amino acids. Germline values: CDR1 KGHSH, CDR2 LQKENI.

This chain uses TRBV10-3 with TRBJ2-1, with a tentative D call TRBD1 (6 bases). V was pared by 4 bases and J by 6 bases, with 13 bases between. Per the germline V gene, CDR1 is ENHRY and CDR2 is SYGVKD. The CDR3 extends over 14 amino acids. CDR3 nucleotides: TGTGCCATCAGTGCACCTACAGGGAGCAATGAGCAGTTCTTC. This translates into CAISAPTGSNEQFF.

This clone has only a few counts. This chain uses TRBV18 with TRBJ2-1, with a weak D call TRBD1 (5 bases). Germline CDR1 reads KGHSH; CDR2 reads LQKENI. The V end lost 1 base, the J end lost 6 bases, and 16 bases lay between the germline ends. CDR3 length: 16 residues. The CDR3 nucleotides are TGTGCCAGCTCACCACAGCCCCCAGGGATGGTCAATGAGCAGTTCTTC. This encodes CASSPQPPGMVNEQFF. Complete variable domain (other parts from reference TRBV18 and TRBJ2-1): NAGVMQNPRHLVRRRGQEARLRCSPMKGHSHVYWYRQLPEEGLKFMVYLQKENIIDESGMPKERFSAEFPKEGPSILRIQQVVRGDSAAYFCASSPQPPGMVNEQFFGPGTRLTVL.

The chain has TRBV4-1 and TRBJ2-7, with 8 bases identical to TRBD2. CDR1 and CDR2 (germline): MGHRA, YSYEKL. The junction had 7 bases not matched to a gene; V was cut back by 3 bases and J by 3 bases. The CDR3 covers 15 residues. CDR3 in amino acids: CASSHPRSGDYEQYF. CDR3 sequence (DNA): TGCGCCAGCAGCCATCCTCGTAGCGGGGACTACGAGCAGTACTTC.

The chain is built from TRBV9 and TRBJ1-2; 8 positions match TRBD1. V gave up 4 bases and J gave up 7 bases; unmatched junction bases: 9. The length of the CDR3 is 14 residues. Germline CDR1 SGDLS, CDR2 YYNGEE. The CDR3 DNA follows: TGTGCCAGCAGCTCGCAGGGGGCTTTGATTGGCTACACCTTC. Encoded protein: CASSSQGALIGYTF.

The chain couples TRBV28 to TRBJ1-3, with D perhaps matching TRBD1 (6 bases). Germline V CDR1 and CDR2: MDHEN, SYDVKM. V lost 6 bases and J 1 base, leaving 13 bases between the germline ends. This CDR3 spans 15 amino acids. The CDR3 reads CASSSGTWSGNTIYF. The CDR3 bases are TGTGCCAGCAGCTCCGGGACATGGTCTGGAAACACCATATATTTT. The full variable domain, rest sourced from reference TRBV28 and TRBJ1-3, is DVKVTQSSRYLVKRTGEKVFLECVQDMDHENMFWYRQDPGLGLRLIYFSYDVKMKEKGDIPEGYSVSREKKERFSLILESASTNQTSMYLCASSSGTWSGNTIYFGEGSWLTVV.

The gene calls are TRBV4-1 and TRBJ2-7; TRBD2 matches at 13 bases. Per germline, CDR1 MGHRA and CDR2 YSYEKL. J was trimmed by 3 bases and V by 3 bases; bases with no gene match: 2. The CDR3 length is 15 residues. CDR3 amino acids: CASSHGLAGVYEQYF. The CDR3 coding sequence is TGCGCCAGCAGCCACGGACTAGCGGGGGTCTACGAGCAGTACTTC.

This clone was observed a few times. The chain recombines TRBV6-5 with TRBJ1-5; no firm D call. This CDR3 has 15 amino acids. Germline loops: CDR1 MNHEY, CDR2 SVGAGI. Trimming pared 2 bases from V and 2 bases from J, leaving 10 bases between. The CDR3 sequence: CASSYNAEGNQPQHF. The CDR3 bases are TGTGCCAGCAGTTACAACGCAGAAGGCAATCAGCCCCAGCATTTT.

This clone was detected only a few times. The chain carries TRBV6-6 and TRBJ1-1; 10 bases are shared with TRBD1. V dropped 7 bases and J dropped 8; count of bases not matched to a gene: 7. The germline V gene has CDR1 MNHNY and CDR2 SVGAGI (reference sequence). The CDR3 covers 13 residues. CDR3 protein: CASTSVGQGEAFF. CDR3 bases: TGTGCCAGCACCTCGGTGGGACAGGGGGAAGCTTTCTTT.

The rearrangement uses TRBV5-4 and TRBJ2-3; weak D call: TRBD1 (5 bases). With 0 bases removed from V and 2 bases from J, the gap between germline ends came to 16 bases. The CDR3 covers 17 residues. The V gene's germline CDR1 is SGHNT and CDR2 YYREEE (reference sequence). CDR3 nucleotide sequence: TGTGCCAGCAGCTTGGCCTCAAGGGGCCTCAACACAGATACGCAGTATTTT. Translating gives CASSLASRGLNTDTQYF.

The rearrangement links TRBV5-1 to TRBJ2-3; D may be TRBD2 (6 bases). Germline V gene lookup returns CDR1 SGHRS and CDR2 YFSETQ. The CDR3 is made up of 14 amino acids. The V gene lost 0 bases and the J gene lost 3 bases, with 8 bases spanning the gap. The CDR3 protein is CASSLAGTTDTQYF. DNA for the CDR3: TGCGCCAGCAGCTTGGCGGGGACTACAGATACGCAGTATTTT.

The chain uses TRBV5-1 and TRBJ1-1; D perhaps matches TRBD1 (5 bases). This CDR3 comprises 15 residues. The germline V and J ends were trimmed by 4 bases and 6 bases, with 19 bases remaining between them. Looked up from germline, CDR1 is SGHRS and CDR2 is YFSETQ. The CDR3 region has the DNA TGCGCCAGCAGCGTCTTCTCTGGGGGGGTGGCTGAAGCTTTCTTT. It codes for CASSVFSGGVAEAFF.

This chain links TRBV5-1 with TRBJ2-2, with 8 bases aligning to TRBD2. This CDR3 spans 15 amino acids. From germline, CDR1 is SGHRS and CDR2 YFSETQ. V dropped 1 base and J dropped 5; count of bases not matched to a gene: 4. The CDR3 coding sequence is TGCGCCAGCAGCTTGAGCGGGAGTGCGACCGGGGAGCTGTTTTTT. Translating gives CASSLSGSATGELFF.

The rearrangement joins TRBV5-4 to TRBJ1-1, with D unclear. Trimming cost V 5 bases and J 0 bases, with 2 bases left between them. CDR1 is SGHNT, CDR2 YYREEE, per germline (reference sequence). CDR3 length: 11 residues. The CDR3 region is CASSMNTEAFF. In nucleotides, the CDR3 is TGTGCCAGCAGTATGAACACTGAAGCTTTCTTT. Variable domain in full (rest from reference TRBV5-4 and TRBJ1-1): ETGVTQSPTHLIKTRGQQVTLRCSSQSGHNTVSWYQQALGQGPQFIFQYYREEENGRGNFPPRFSGLQFPNYSSELNVNALELDDSALYLCASSMNTEAFFGQGTRLTVV.

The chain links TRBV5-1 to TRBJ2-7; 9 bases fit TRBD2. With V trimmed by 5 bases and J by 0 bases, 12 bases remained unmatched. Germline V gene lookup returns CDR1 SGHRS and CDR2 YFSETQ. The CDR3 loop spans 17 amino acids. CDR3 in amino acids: CASRWLAGVGSSYEQYF. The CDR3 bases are TGCGCCAGCAGGTGGTTAGCGGGAGTTGGTAGCTCCTACGAGCAGTACTTC. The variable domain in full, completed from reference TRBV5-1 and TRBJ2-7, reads KAGVTQTPRYLIKTRGQQVTLSCSPISGHRSVSWYQQTPGQGLQFLFEYFSETQRNKGNFPGRFSGRQFSNSRSEMNVSTLELGDSALYLCASRWLAGVGSSYEQYFGPGTRLTVT.

In nucleotides, the CDR3 is TGCGCCAGCAGCTTGGACGGGACAGGGTACGAAAAACTGTTTTTT. Translation: CASSLDGTGYEKLFF. The rearrangement uses TRBV5-1 and TRBJ1-4; 9 bases are a match to TRBD1. Germline loops: CDR1 SGHRS, CDR2 YFSETQ. The CDR3 sequence is 15 residues long. V trimming: 0 bases; J trimming: 8 bases; junction bases outside the gene matches: 5.

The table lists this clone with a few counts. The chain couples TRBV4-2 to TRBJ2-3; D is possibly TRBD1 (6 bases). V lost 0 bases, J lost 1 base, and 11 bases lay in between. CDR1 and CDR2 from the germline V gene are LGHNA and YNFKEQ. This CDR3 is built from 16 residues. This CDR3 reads CASSQDRGGGTDTQYF. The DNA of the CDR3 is TGTGCCAGCAGCCAAGACCGAGGGGGAGGCACAGATACGCAGTATTTT.

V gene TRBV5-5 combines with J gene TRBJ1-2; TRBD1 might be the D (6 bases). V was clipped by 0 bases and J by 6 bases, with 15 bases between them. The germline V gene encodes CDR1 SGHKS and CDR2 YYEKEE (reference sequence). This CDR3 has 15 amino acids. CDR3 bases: TGTGCCAGCAGCTTGGACGTACAGGGCCTCCATGGCTACACCTTC. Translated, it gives CASSLDVQGLHGYTF.

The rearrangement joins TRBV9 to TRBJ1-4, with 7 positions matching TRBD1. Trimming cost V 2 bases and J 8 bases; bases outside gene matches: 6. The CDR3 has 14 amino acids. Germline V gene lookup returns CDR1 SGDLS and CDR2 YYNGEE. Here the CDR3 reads CASSVTGSAEKLFF. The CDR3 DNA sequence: TGTGCCAGCAGCGTGACAGGGTCTGCAGAAAAACTGTTTTTT. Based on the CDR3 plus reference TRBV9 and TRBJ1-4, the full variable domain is DSGVTQTPKHLITATGQRVTLRCSPRSGDLSVYWYQQSLDQGLQFLIQYYNGEERAKGNILERFSAQQFPDLHSELNLSSLELGDSALYFCASSVTGSAEKLFFGSGTQLSVL.

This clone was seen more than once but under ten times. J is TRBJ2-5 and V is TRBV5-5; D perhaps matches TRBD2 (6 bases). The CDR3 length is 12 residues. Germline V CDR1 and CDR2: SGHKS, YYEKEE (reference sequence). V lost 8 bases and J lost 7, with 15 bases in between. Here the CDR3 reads CASESGGTTQYF. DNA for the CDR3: TGTGCCAGTGAGAGTGGGGGGACGACCCAGTACTTC.

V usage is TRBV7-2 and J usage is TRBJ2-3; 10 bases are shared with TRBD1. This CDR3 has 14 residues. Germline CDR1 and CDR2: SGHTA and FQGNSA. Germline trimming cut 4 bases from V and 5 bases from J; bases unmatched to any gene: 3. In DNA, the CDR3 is TGTGCCAGCAGCTCGACAGGGGGCCTAGATACGCAGTATTTT. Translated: CASSSTGGLDTQYF.

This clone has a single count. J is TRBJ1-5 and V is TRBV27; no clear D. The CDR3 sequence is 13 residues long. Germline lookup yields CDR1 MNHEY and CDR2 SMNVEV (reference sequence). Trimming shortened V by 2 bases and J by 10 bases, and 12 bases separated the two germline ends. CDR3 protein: CASSLGQASPQHF. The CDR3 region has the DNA TGTGCCAGCAGTTTAGGCCAGGCCAGCCCCCAGCATTTT.

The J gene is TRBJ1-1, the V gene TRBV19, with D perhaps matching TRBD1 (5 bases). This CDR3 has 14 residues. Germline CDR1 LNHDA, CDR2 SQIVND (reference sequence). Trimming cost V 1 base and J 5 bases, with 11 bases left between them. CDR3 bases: TGTGCCAGTAGTATAGGCAACGGGGGAACTGAAGCTTTCTTT. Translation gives CASSIGNGGTEAFF.

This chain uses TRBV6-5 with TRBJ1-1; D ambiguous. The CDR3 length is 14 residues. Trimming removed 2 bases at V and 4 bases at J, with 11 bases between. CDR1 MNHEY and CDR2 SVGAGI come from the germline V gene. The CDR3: CASSYGDQRTEAFF. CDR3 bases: TGTGCCAGCAGTTACGGTGACCAGCGCACTGAAGCTTTCTTT.

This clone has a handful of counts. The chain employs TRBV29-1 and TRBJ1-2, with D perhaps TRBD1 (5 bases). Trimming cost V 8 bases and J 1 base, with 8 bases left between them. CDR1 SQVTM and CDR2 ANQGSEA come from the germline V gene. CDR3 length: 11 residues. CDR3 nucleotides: TGCAGCACGGGGGGTAACTATGGCTACACCTTC. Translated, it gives CSTGGNYGYTF.

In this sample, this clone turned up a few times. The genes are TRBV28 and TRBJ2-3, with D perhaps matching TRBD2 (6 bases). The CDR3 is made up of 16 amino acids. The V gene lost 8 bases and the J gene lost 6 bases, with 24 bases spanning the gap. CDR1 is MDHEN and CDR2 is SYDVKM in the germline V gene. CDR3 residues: CASPAVRDAPSDTQYF. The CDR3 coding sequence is TGTGCCAGCCCTGCGGTGCGGGATGCCCCCTCGGATACGCAGTATTTT.